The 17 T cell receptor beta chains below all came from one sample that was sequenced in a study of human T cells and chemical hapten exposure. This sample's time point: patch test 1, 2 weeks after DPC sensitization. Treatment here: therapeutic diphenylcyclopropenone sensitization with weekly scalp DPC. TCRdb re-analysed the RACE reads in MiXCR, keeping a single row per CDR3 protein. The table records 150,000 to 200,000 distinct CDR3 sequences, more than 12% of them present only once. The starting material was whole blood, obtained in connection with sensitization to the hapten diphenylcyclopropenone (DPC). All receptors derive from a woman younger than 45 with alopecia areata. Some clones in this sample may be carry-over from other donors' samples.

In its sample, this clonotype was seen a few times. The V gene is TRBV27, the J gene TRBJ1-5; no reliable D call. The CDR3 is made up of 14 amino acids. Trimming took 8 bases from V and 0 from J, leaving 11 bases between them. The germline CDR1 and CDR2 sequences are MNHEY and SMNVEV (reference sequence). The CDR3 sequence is CASGPQNSNQPQHF. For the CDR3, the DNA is TGTGCCAGCGGACCGCAGAATAGCAATCAGCCCCAGCATTTT.

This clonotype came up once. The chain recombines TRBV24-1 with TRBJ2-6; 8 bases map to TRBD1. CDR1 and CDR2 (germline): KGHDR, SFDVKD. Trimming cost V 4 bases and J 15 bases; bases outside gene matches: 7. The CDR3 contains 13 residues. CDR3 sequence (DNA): TGTGCCACCAGTGACCGGACAGGGCAGGACCTGACTTTC. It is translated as CATSDRTGQDLTF.

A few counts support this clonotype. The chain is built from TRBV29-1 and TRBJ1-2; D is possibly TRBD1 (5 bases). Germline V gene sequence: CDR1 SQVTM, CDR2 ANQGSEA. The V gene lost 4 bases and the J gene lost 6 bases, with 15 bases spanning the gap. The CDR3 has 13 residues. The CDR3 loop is CSVVPGDHDGYTF. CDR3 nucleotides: TGCAGCGTTGTACCGGGGGACCACGATGGCTACACCTTC. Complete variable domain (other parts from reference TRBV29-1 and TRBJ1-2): SAVISQKPSRDICQRGTSLTIQCQVDSQVTMMFWYRQQPGQSLTLIATANQGSEATYESGFVIDKFPISRPNLTFSTLTVSNMSPEDSSIYLCSVVPGDHDGYTFGSGTRLTVV.

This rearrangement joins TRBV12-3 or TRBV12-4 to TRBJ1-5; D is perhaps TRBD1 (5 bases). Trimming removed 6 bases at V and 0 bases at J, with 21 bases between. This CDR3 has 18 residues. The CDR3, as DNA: TGTGCCAGCAGCCCTCACTCGGGGGGAGCGAATAGCAATCAGCCCCAGCATTTT. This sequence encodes CASSPHSGGANSNQPQHF.

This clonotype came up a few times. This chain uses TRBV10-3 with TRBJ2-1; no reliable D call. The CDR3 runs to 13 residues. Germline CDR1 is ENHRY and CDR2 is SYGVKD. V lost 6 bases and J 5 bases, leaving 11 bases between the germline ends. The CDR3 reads CAIRFDTHNEQFF. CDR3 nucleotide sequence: TGTGCCATCAGATTTGATACCCACAATGAGCAGTTCTTC.

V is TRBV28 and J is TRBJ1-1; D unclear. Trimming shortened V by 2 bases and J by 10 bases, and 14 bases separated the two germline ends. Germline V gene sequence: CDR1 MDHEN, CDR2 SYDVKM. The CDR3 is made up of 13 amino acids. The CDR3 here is CASSLIPLRVAFF. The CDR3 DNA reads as TGTGCCAGCAGTTTAATCCCTCTACGAGTAGCTTTCTTT.

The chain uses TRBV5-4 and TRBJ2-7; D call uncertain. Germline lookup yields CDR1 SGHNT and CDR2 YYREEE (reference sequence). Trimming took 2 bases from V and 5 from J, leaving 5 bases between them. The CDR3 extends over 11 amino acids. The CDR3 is CASSFGHEQYF. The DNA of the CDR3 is TGTGCCAGCAGCTTCGGCCACGAGCAGTACTTC.

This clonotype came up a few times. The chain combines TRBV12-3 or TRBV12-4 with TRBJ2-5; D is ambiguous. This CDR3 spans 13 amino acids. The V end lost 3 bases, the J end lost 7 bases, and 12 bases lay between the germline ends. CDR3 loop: CASSLDGLRTQYF. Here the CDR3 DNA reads TGTGCCAGCAGTTTGGACGGGCTCAGGACCCAGTACTTC.

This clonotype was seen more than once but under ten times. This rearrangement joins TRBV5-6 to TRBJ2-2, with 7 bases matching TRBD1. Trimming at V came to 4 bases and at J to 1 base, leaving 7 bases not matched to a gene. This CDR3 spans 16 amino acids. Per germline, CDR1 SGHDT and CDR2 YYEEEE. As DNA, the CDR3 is TGTGCCAGCAGCACCCTGTGGGACAGGAACACCGGGGAGCTGTTTTTT. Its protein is CASSTLWDRNTGELFF.

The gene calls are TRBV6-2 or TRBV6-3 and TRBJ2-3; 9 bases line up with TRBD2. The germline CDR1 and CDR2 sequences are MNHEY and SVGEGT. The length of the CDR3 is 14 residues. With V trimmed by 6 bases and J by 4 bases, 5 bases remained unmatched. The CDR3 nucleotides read TGTGCCAGCAGGGAGACTAGCGGCCCAGATACGCAGTATTTT. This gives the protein CASRETSGPDTQYF.

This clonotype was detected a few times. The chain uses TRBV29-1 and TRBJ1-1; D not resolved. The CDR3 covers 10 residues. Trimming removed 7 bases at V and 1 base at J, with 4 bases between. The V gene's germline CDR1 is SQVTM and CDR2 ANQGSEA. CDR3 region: CSGKNTEAFF. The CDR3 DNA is TGCAGCGGTAAGAACACTGAAGCTTTCTTT.

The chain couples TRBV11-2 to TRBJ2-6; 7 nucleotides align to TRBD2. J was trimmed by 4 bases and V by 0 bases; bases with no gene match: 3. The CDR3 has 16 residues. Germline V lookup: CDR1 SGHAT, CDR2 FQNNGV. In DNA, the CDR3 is TGTGCCAGCAGCTTAGATGGCGGGAGAGGGGCCAACGTCCTGACTTTC. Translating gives CASSLDGGRGANVLTF.

CDR3 DNA: TGCAGTGCTAGTCTCCTCCTAGCGGGAGTGGACGAGCAGTACTTC. This sequence encodes CSASLLLAGVDEQYF. The chain joins TRBV20-1 to TRBJ2-7; 10 bases are a match to TRBD2. CDR3 size: 15 residues. J lost 5 bases, V lost 3 bases, and 10 bases had no gene match. From germline, CDR1 is DFQATT and CDR2 SNEGSKA (reference sequence).

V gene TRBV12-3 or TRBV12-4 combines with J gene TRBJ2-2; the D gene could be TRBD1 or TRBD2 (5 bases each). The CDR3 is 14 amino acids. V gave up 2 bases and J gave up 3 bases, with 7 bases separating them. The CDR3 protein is CASSLRGYTGELFF. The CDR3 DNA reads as TGTGCCAGCAGTTTACGGGGCTACACCGGGGAGCTGTTTTTT.

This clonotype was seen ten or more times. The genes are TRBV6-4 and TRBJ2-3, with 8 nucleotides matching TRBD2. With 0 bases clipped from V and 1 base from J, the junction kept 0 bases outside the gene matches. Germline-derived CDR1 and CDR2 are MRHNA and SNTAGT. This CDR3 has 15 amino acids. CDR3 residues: CASSDSSGGTDTQYF. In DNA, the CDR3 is TGTGCCAGCAGTGACTCTAGCGGGGGCACAGATACGCAGTATTTT.

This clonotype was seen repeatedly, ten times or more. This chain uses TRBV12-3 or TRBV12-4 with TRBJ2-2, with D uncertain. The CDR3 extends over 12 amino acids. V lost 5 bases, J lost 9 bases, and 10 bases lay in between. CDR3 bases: TGTGCCAGCAGTCCACTAACGAGGGAGCTGTTTTTT. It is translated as CASSPLTRELFF.

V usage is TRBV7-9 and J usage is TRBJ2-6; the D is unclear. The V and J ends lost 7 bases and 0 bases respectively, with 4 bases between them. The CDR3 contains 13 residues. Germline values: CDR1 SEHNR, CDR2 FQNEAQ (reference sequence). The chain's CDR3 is CASIISGANVLTF. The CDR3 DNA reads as TGTGCCAGCATTATCTCTGGGGCCAACGTCCTGACTTTC.